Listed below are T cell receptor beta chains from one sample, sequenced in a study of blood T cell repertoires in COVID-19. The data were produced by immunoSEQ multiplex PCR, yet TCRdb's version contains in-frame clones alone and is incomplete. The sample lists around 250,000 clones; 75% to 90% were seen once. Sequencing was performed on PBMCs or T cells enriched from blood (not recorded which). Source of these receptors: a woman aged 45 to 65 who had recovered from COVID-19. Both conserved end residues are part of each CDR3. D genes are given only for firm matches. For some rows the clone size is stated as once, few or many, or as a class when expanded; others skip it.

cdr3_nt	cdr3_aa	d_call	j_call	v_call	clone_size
TGTGCCAGCAGCTCAGAGAGTAGCGGGAGGGCTTACAATGAGCAGTTCTTC	CASSSESSGRAYNEQFF	TRBD2	TRBJ2-1	TRBV11-2	.
TGTGCCAGTAGTATTTCCGGACTTTATACCTACGAGCAGTACTTC	CASSISGLYTYEQYF	.	TRBJ2-7	TRBV19	.
TGCAGTGCTAGTGAGAGGACGGGAAGTGAGCAGTTCTTC	CSASERTGSEQFF	.	TRBJ2-1	TRBV20-1	.
TGTGCCGCCCAAGAGGGGGGGATCCCCGGGGAGCTGTTTTTT	CAAQEGGIPGELFF	.	TRBJ2-2	TRBV2	.
TGTGCCAGCAGTGCCCCCGGGACAGGGGACTACGAGCAGTACTTC	CASSAPGTGDYEQYF	TRBD1	TRBJ2-7	TRBV2	once
TGTGCCAGCAGCGTCCTACCAACACTAGCCTACGAGCAGTACTTC	CASSVLPTLAYEQYF	.	TRBJ2-7	TRBV5-5	once
TGTGCCAGCTCACCAGTCCTCGGGCAGGGCGGCGGCTACACCTTC	CASSPVLGQGGGYTF	.	TRBJ1-2	TRBV18	.
TGTGCCAGCAGCCAAGATAGTACGGAGCAGGGTTACAATGAGCAGTTCTTC	CASSQDSTEQGYNEQFF	.	TRBJ2-1	TRBV4-2	once
TGTGCCAGCAGCCAAGATCAGGCAGGAAAGTACCAAGAGACCCAGTACTTC	CASSQDQAGKYQETQYF	.	TRBJ2-5	TRBV3-1/TRBV3-2	.
TGTGCCAGTAGAGGTAATCCGGGACAGGGGAACACCGGGGAGCTGTTTTTT	CASRGNPGQGNTGELFF	TRBD1	TRBJ2-2	TRBV19	.
TGTGCCAGCAGGTTACTCAATTTCAATGAGCAGTTCTTC	CASRLLNFNEQFF	.	TRBJ2-1	TRBV2	.
TGTGCCAGCAGATTATCGAGTCCGGGAAACACCATATATTTT	CASRLSSPGNTIYF	.	TRBJ1-3	TRBV7-9	few
TGTGCCAGCAGTCCCGACAGGATCAGCGAGCAGTACTTC	CASSPDRISEQYF	.	TRBJ2-7	TRBV2	few
TGTGCCAGCAGCGTAGGGACTAGCGGATTTTCCTACAATGAGCAGTTCTTC	CASSVGTSGFSYNEQFF	TRBD2	TRBJ2-1	TRBV9	.
TGTGCCAGCAGCCGATTCAGCGGGAGCTCCTACAATGAGCAGTTCTTC	CASSRFSGSSYNEQFF	TRBD2	TRBJ2-1	TRBV7-9	once
TGTGCCATCAGTGGACTAGCGGGCAAAGAGACCCAGTACTTC	CAISGLAGKETQYF	TRBD2	TRBJ2-5	TRBV10-3	.
TGTGCCAGCAGTGGTGGGTGGCGGGGTTCCGAGCAGTACTTC	CASSGGWRGSEQYF	.	TRBJ2-7	TRBV7-9	once
TGTGCCAGCACCCGGTTACTAGCGGGAGATGGCGAGCAGTACTTC	CASTRLLAGDGEQYF	TRBD2	TRBJ2-7	TRBV6-5	.
TGTGCCAGCAGCTTCGCACCGGGACAGAACTACGAGCAGTACTTC	CASSFAPGQNYEQYF	TRBD1	TRBJ2-7	TRBV11-2	.
TGTGCCAGCAGCTTAGGCGACAGGGTGGCAGATACGCAGTATTTT	CASSLGDRVADTQYF	TRBD1	TRBJ2-3	TRBV7-2	few
TGCGCCAGCAGTGAACAGGGGAGGGAGCAGTACTTC	CASSEQGREQYF	.	TRBJ2-7	TRBV10-1	.
TGCAGTGCTGGGACAGGGCACTACACCTTC	CSAGTGHYTF	TRBD1	TRBJ1-2	TRBV20-1	.
TGTGCCAGTAGTATAGGACAGGGCGGCTCCTACGAGCAGTACTTC	CASSIGQGGSYEQYF	TRBD1	TRBJ2-7	TRBV19	.
TGTGCCAGCTCGACTAGCGGGATTACCTACGAGCAGTACTTC	CASSTSGITYEQYF	TRBD2	TRBJ2-7	TRBV25-1	.
TGTGCCAGCAGTTCTCCGGGACAGGTCACAGATACGCAGTATTTT	CASSSPGQVTDTQYF	TRBD1	TRBJ2-3	TRBV27	.
TGTGCCACCCTCACAAGGAGGGGTGAAAAACTGTTTTTT	CATLTRRGEKLFF	.	TRBJ1-4	TRBV21-1	.
TGTGCCAGCAGTGGGCGTACGGGGGTCCCCGGGGAGCTGTTTTTT	CASSGRTGVPGELFF	.	TRBJ2-2	TRBV2	.
TGCGCCAGCAGCTTGGGAGGCAGCGGGGAGCTGTTTTTT	CASSLGGSGELFF	.	TRBJ2-2	TRBV5-1	.
TGTGCCAGCAGTCAACCGGGATCTAACACTGAAGCTTTCTTT	CASSQPGSNTEAFF	.	TRBJ1-1	TRBV25-1	.
TGTGCCAGCAGCGAACAGGGGACGCCCTACGAGCAGTACTTC	CASSEQGTPYEQYF	TRBD1	TRBJ2-7	TRBV9	.
TGTGCCAGCAGCCCTGGGCCCCTCACTGAAGCTTTCTTT	CASSPGPLTEAFF	.	TRBJ1-1	TRBV7-8	.